Below, 6 T cell receptor beta chains from the same sample are listed, as sequenced in a study of shared clonotypes between healthy human individuals. Generated by immunoSEQ multiplex PCR, the TCRdb table keeps only in-frame clones and is missing some. This table has fewer than 700,000 clones, around 81% appearing once. Sample: PBMCs. These receptor sequences come from a woman between 35 and 50 years old in good health. Some clones in this sample may be carry-over from other donors' samples.

Note on this clone: Other DNA sequences in the same sample also yield this CDR3. The chain has TRBV4-3 and TRBJ1-1, with D unclear. Looked up from germline, CDR1 is LGHNA and CDR2 is YSLEER. The CDR3 is 13 amino acids. The ends were cut back, 0 bases at V and 1 base at J, with 3 bases in the middle. The CDR3 DNA reads as TGCGCCAGCAGCCAAGATCCGAACACTGAAGCTTTCTTT. Translation gives CASSQDPNTEAFF.

This clone was counted a few times. This chain connects TRBV30 to TRBJ2-3; D is unresolved. V lost 0 bases and J lost 4, with 8 bases in between. Germline V gene sequence: CDR1 GTSNPN, CDR2 SVGIG (reference sequence). The CDR3 contains 13 residues. CDR3 sequence (DNA): TGTGCCTGGAGTGTAAGTGGGGCAGATACGCAGTATTTT. Translating it yields CAWSVSGADTQYF.

The J gene is TRBJ2-7, the V gene TRBV7-2, with 9 bases identical to TRBD2. The V segment lost 1 base and the J segment 12 bases; nucleotides outside the gene matches: 10. Germline assignment: CDR1 SGHTA and CDR2 FQGNSA. CDR3 length: 14 amino acids. CDR3 residues: CASSLVGSGGELYF. The CDR3 nucleotides read TGTGCCAGCAGCTTAGTGGGTAGCGGGGGCGAGTTGTACTTC. Supplemented by reference TRBV7-2 and TRBJ2-7, the full variable domain reads GAGVSQSPSNKVTEKGKDVELRCDPISGHTALYWYRQSLGQGLEFLIYFQGNSAPDKSGLPSDRFSAERTGGSVSTLTIQRTQQEDSAVYLCASSLVGSGGELYFGPGTRLTVT.

The rearrangement links TRBV5-5 to TRBJ1-4; D is perhaps TRBD1 (5 bases). Looked up from germline, CDR1 is SGHKS and CDR2 is YYEKEE (reference sequence). The V and J ends lost 4 bases and 4 bases respectively, with 8 bases between them. The CDR3 totals 13 residues. The CDR3 is CASSPDSNEKLFF. The CDR3 nucleotides are TGTGCCAGCAGCCCCGACAGTAATGAAAAACTGTTTTTT.

The DNA of the CDR3 is TGTGCCACCCAGTTGGGACAGGGCAATCAGCCCCAGCATTTT. It encodes CATQLGQGNQPQHF. The rearrangement uses TRBV15 and TRBJ1-5; TRBD1 agrees at 8 bases. V trimming: 8 bases; J trimming: 2 bases; junction bases outside the gene matches: 5. Germline V gene data show CDR1 as LNHNV and CDR2 as YYDKDF (reference sequence). The CDR3 has 14 amino acids.

This chain uses TRBV5-8 with TRBJ1-5; 8 nucleotides line up with TRBD1. CDR3 length: 15 residues. The V gene end was trimmed by 4 bases and the J gene end by 1 base; junction bases not matched to a gene: 4. CDR1 is SGHTS, CDR2 YDEGEE, per germline. Here the CDR3 reads CASSGGQGSNQPQHF. The CDR3 DNA is TGTGCCAGCAGCGGAGGACAGGGAAGCAATCAGCCCCAGCATTTT.